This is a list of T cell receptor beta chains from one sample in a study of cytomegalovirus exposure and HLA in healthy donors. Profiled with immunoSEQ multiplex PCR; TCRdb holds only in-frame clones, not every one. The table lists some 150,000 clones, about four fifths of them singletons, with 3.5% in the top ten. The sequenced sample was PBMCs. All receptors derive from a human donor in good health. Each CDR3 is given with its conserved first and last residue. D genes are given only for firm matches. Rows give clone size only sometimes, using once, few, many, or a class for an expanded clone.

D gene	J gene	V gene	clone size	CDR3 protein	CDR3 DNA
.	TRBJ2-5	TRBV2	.	CATSWRIEETQYF	TGTGCCACCTCCTGGCGGATCGAGGAGACCCAGTACTTC
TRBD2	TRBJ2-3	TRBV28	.	CASSLSGRGLATQYF	TGTGCCAGCAGTCTAAGCGGGAGAGGATTGGCTACGCAGTATTTT
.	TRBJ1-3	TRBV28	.	CASSPDRRSGNTIYF	TGTGCCAGCAGTCCAGACAGGAGGTCTGGAAACACCATATATTTT
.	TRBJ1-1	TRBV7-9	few	CASSARQVSSSTEAFF	TGTGCCAGCAGCGCTCGACAGGTGTCGAGTAGCACTGAAGCTTTCTTT
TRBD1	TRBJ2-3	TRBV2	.	CASSGRDSPTDTQYF	TGTGCCAGCAGTGGCCGGGACAGCCCCACAGATACGCAGTATTTT
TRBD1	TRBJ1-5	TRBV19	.	CASSGNRGQPQHF	TGTGCCAGTAGTGGGAACAGGGGTCAGCCCCAGCATTTT
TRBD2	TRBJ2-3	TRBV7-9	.	CASSPPGAGATDTQYF	TGTGCCAGCAGCCCCCCAGGAGCGGGGGCTACAGATACGCAGTATTTT
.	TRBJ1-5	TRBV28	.	CASLREYSNQPQHF	TGTGCCAGCTTACGAGAATATAGCAATCAGCCCCAGCATTTT
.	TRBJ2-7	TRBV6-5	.	CASRPQGSFSYEQYF	TGTGCCAGCAGGCCCCAGGGGTCCTTCTCCTACGAGCAGTACTTC
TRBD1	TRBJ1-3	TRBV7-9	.	CASSSKPGQDSGNTIYF	TGTGCCAGCAGCTCCAAGCCGGGACAGGACTCTGGAAACACCATATATTTT
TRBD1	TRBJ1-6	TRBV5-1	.	CASSPEGAHNSPLHF	TGCGCCAGCAGCCCCGAGGGGGCTCATAATTCACCCCTCCACTTT
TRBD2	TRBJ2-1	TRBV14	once	CASSPLGLAGQNEQFF	TGTGCCAGCAGCCCCCTGGGGCTAGCGGGACAAAATGAGCAGTTCTTC
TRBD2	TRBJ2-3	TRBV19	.	CASSTPGRVTDTQYF	TGTGCCAGTAGTACCCCCGGGAGGGTCACAGATACGCAGTATTTT
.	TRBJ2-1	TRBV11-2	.	CASSSTQTGQVSRYNEQFF	TGTGCCAGCAGCTCGACCCAGACAGGTCAGGTCTCGCGGTACAATGAGCAGTTCTTC
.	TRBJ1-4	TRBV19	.	CASNNANEKLFF	TGTGCCAGTAATAACGCGAATGAAAAACTGTTTTTT
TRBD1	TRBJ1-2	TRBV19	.	CASSTPGTVYGYTF	TGTGCCAGTAGTACACCCGGGACAGTTTATGGCTACACCTTC
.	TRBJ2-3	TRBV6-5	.	CASRRRGSTDTQYF	TGTGCCAGCAGGAGACGGGGATCGACAGATACGCAGTATTTT
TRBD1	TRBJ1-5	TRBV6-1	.	CASSGGTANQPQHF	TGTGCCAGCAGTGGTGGGACAGCCAATCAGCCCCAGCATTTT
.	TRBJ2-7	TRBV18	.	CASSPPSISYEQYF	TGTGCCAGCTCACCACCGAGCATCTCCTACGAGCAGTACTTC
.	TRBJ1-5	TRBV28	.	CASSLRGQPQHF	TGTGCCAGCAGTTTAAGGGGTCAGCCCCAGCATTTT
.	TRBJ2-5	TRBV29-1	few	CSVGSFPTETQYF	TGCAGCGTCGGGTCATTCCCCACGGAGACCCAGTACTTC
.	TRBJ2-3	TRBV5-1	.	CASSSGQLGDTQYF	TGCGCCAGCAGCTCCGGACAGCTCGGGGATACGCAGTATTTT
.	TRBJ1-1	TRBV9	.	CASSVLSRNTEAFF	TGTGCCAGCAGCGTATTGTCCAGGAACACTGAAGCTTTCTTT
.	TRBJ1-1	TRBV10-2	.	CASSVQVNTEAFF	TGCGCCAGCAGTGTTCAGGTGAACACTGAAGCTTTCTTT
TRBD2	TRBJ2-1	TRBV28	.	CASTGGAASYNEQFF	TGTGCCAGCACCGGGGGGGCCGCCTCCTACAATGAGCAGTTCTTC
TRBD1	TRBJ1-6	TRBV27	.	CASSFRGNNSPLHF	TGTGCCAGCAGTTTCAGGGGGAATAATTCACCCCTCCACTTT
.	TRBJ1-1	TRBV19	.	CASMREAFF	TGTGCCAGTATGCGTGAAGCTTTCTTT
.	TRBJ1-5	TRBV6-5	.	CASSRGRGPQHF	TGTGCCAGCAGCCGGGGCAGGGGGCCCCAGCATTTT
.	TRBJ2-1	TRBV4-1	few	CASSQVAWSSYNEQFF	TGCGCCAGCAGCCAAGTGGCGTGGAGCTCCTACAATGAGCAGTTCTTC
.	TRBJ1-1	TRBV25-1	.	CASSEVNTEAFF	TGTGCCAGCAGTGAAGTAAACACTGAAGCTTTCTTT
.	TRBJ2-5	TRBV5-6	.	CASSLGGQQETQYF	TGTGCCAGCAGCTTGGGCGGACAGCAAGAGACCCAGTACTTC
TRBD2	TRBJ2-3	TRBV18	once	CASSLGLAGVGSTDTQYF	TGTGCCAGCTCACTTGGACTAGCGGGAGTGGGGAGCACAGATACGCAGTATTTT
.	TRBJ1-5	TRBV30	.	CAWSSGQHSNQPQHF	TGTGCCTGGAGCTCCGGACAGCATAGCAATCAGCCCCAGCATTTT
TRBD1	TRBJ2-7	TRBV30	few	CAWGRDRAAYEQYF	TGTGCCTGGGGGCGGGACAGGGCCGCCTACGAGCAGTACTTC
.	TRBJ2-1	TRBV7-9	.	CASSRQGVAGINEQFF	TGTGCCAGCAGCCGACAGGGCGTCGCGGGGATCAATGAGCAGTTCTTC
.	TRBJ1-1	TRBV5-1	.	CASSLAAGAEAFF	TGCGCCAGCAGCTTGGCCGCGGGGGCTGAAGCTTTCTTT
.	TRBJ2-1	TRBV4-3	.	CASSQDLALGEQFF	TGCGCCAGCAGCCAGGATCTAGCTCTCGGAGAGCAGTTCTTC
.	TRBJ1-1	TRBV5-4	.	CASSLGGNTEAFF	TGTGCCAGCAGCTTGGGCGGGAACACTGAAGCTTTCTTT
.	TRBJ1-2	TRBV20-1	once	CSAVNYGYTF	TGCAGTGCCGTAAATTATGGCTACACCTTC
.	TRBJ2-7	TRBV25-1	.	CASESGASYEQYF	TGTGCCAGCGAATCCGGTGCCTCCTACGAGCAGTACTTC
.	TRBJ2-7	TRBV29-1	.	CSVRGTYEQYF	TGCAGCGTTCGAGGAACCTACGAGCAGTACTTC
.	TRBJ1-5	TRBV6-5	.	CASSYRPPGGNQPQHF	TGTGCCAGCAGTTACCGCCCCCCAGGGGGCAATCAGCCCCAGCATTTT
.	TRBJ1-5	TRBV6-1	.	CASSVSHSNQPQHF	TGTGCCAGCAGTGTAAGCCATAGCAATCAGCCCCAGCATTTT
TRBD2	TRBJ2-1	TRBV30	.	CACQRAGGGEQFF	TGTGCCTGCCAGAGGGCGGGGGGGGGTGAGCAGTTCTTC
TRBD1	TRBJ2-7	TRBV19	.	CASSNRGLGSYEQYF	TGTGCCAGTAGTAACAGGGGCCTTGGATCCTACGAGCAGTACTTC
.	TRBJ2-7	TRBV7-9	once	CSSSLGQGRLYEQYF	TGTTCCAGCAGCTTAGGGCAGGGGAGACTCTACGAGCAGTACTTC
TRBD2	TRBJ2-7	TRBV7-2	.	CASSLGLAFSYEQYF	TGTGCCAGCAGCTTAGGACTAGCGTTCTCCTACGAGCAGTACTTC
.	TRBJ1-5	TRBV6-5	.	CASSYSRTTNQPQHF	TGTGCCAGCAGTTACTCGAGGACAACAAATCAGCCCCAGCATTTT
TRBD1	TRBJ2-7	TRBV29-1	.	CSVVQGAGEQYF	TGCAGCGTTGTACAGGGGGCAGGGGAGCAGTACTTC
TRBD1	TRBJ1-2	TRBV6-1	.	CASSEITGTGAPNYGYTF	TGTGCCAGCAGTGAAATTACCGGGACAGGGGCTCCTAACTATGGCTACACCTTC
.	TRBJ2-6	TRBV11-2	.	CASSLRGASGANVLTF	TGTGCCAGCAGCTTACGGGGGGCCTCTGGGGCCAACGTCCTGACTTTC
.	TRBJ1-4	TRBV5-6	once	CASSRMGDEKLFF	TGTGCCAGCAGCCGCATGGGAGATGAAAAACTGTTTTTT
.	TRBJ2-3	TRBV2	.	CASSDPRLVTDTQYF	TGTGCCAGCAGTGATCCGAGACTAGTAACAGATACGCAGTATTTT
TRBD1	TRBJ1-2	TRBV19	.	CASSVTGGSVGYTF	TGTGCCAGTAGTGTGACAGGGGGCTCTGTTGGCTACACCTTC
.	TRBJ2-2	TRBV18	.	CASSSGRGIPHYGDTGELFF	TGTGCCAGCTCATCGGGACGGGGGATACCTCACTATGGGGACACCGGGGAGCTGTTTTTT
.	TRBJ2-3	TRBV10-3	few	CAISQTDTQYF	TGTGCCATCAGTCAAACAGATACGCAGTATTTT
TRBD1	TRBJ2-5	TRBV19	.	CASSRDRRQETQYF	TGTGCCAGTAGCCGGGACAGGAGACAAGAGACCCAGTACTTC